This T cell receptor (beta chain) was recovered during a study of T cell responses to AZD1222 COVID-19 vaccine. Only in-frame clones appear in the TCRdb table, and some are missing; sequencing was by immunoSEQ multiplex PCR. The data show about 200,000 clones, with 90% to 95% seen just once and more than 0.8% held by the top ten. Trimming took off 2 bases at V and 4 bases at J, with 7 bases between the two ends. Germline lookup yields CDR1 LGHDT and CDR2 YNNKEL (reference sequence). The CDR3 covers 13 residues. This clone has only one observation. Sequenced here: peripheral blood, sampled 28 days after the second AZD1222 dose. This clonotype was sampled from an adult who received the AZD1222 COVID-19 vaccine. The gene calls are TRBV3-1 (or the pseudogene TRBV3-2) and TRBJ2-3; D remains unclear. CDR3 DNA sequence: TGTGCCAGCAGCCAAAAGGGTTCAGATACGCAGTATTTT. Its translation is CASSQKGSDTQYF.